These 29 T cell receptor beta chains share one sample of origin, sequenced in a study of blood T cell repertoires in COVID-19. Libraries were prepared by immunoSEQ multiplex PCR; TCRdb keeps only in-frame clonotypes and omits some of them. The sample holds about 190,000 clones, less than 85% seen once. Sample: peripheral blood. Receptors originate from a woman between 45 and 60 years old with acute or convalescent COVID-19.

The chain recombines TRBV4-3 with TRBJ2-3; D may be TRBD2 (5 bases). The germline gives CDR1 LGHNA, CDR2 YSLEER. The CDR3 runs to 17 residues. The V gene lost 1 base and the J gene lost 7 bases, with 21 bases spanning the gap. The DNA for the CDR3 is TGCGCCAGCAGCCAAGTGTATGGGAGCAAGATGATAAATACGCAGTATTTT. Its protein product is CASSQVYGSKMINTQYF.

This clone was counted only a few times. V gene TRBV12-5 combines with J gene TRBJ2-2, with 9 bases that match TRBD1. The CDR3 contains 16 residues. Trimming at V came to 1 base and at J to 5 bases, leaving 5 bases not matched to a gene. Germline lookup yields CDR1 LGHNT and CDR2 FRNRAP. The CDR3 sequence is CASGLATGTGTGELFF. The CDR3 coding sequence is TGTGCTAGTGGTTTGGCGACCGGGACAGGGACCGGGGAGCTGTTTTTT.

J is TRBJ2-5 and V is TRBV12-2; the DNA was not used to check the table's D call, TRBD2. TRBV12-2 counts as a pseudogene. The CDR3 is made up of 19 amino acids. CDR3 region: CASRLVRTSGSGRQETQYF. In DNA, the CDR3 is TGTGCAAGTCGCTTAGTTAGGACTAGCGGGAGCGGTAGGCAAGAGACCCAGTACTTC.

The chain joins TRBV18 to TRBJ2-4; the D gene is possibly TRBD2 (6 bases). The germline V and J ends were trimmed by 8 bases and 3 bases, with 20 bases remaining between them. This CDR3 spans 16 amino acids. Germline CDR1 is KGHSH and CDR2 is LQKENI. CDR3 in amino acids: CASRRIIAGSKNIQYF. CDR3 DNA: TGTGCCAGCCGACGAATAATCGCCGGGAGCAAAAACATTCAGTACTTC.

This clone was counted once. This chain uses TRBV12-1 with TRBJ2-2; the table's D call, TRBD2, has no DNA check behind it. TRBV12-1 is classified as a pseudogene. There are 17 residues in the CDR3. For the CDR3, the DNA is TGTGCCAGCAGCCTCTCGGGACTAGCGGGAGTTACCGGGGAGCTGTTTTTT. Its protein product is CASSLSGLAGVTGELFF.

CDR3 residues: CASSVWQGARPGELFF. In nucleotides, the CDR3 is TGTGCCAGCAGCGTATGGCAGGGGGCACGGCCCGGGGAGCTGTTTTTT. The rearrangement joins TRBV9 to TRBJ2-2; 8 positions match TRBD1. The CDR3 is made up of 16 amino acids. V gave up 1 base and J gave up 6 bases; unmatched junction bases: 8. Germline V gene data show CDR1 as SGDLS and CDR2 as YYNGEE.

The chain uses TRBV19 and TRBJ2-5, with D possibly TRBD1 on 6 matching bases. Trimming took 5 bases from V and 2 from J, leaving 15 bases between them. The CDR3 loop spans 15 amino acids. Per the germline V gene, CDR1 is LNHDA and CDR2 is SQIVND (reference sequence). CDR3: CASSPRRQAQETQYF. The CDR3 nucleotides read TGTGCCAGTAGTCCGCGTCGACAGGCTCAAGAGACCCAGTACTTC.

This sequence joins TRBV2 and TRBJ2-7, with 9 bases lining up with TRBD1. Germline V lookup: CDR1 SNHLY, CDR2 FYNNEI. V was clipped by 7 bases and J by 2 bases; unmatched bases: 6. CDR3 length: 14 residues. The CDR3: CASILDRGPYEQYF. The CDR3, as DNA: TGTGCCAGCATCCTGGACAGGGGACCCTACGAGCAGTACTTC.

The chain uses TRBV29-1 and TRBJ1-2; 8 bases fit TRBD1. V was pared by 4 bases and J by 2 bases, with 3 bases of the junction left unmatched. The CDR3 spans 13 residues. CDR1 is SQVTM, CDR2 ANQGSEA, per germline. CDR3 region: CSVGRQGNYGYTF. DNA for the CDR3: TGCAGCGTTGGAAGACAGGGGAACTATGGCTACACCTTC.

This clone came up a few times. The chain links TRBV6-5 to TRBJ1-1; 7 bases line up with TRBD1. V trimming: 2 bases; J trimming: 4 bases; junction bases outside the gene matches: 4. Germline V lookup: CDR1 MNHEY, CDR2 SVGAGI. CDR3 length equals 14 residues. The CDR3 DNA reads as TGTGCCAGCAGTTACAGGGGGCGCGTCACTGAAGCTTTCTTT. It yields the protein CASSYRGRVTEAFF.

V usage is TRBV6-1 and J usage is TRBJ1-6; 10 nucleotides line up with TRBD1. This CDR3 comprises 19 residues. V lost 2 bases and J lost 7; bases outside the gene matches: 14. The germline CDR1 and CDR2 sequences are MNHNS and SASEGT. The CDR3 DNA sequence: TGTGCCAGCAGTGAACCGGACAGGGGGAGGGTTTATGAAAATTCACCCCTCCACTTT. Amino acid sequence: CASSEPDRGRVYENSPLHF.

The chain couples TRBV18 to TRBJ1-1, with TRBD1 as a possible D gene (5 bases). Deletions cut 6 bases from V and 3 bases from J, with 14 bases between. This CDR3 is built from 14 residues. Germline CDR1 and CDR2: KGHSH and LQKENI. CDR3 sequence: CASSSGIGDTEAFF. The DNA for the CDR3 is TGTGCCAGCTCTTCAGGGATAGGGGACACTGAAGCTTTCTTT. The full variable domain, its missing parts supplied by reference TRBV18 and TRBJ1-1, is NAGVMQNPRHLVRRRGQEARLRCSPMKGHSHVYWYRQLPEEGLKFMVYLQKENIIDESGMPKERFSAEFPKEGPSILRIQQVVRGDSAAYFCASSSGIGDTEAFFGQGTRLTVV.

This clone is a singleton in its sample. The chain employs TRBV6-5 and TRBJ1-1; no firm D call. Trimming pared 7 bases from V and 5 bases from J, leaving 11 bases between. The CDR3 length is 12 residues. Per the germline V gene, CDR1 is MNHEY and CDR2 is SVGAGI. This CDR3 reads CASILGLTEAFF. In DNA, the CDR3 is TGTGCCAGCATCTTGGGCCTGACTGAAGCTTTCTTT.

The rearrangement joins TRBV6-5 to TRBJ2-7, with D unresolved. The germline V gene encodes CDR1 MNHEY and CDR2 SVGAGI. This CDR3 spans 15 amino acids. V lost 7 bases and J 5 bases, leaving 21 bases between the germline ends. Here the CDR3 DNA reads TGTGCCAGCACGCTTGACCCAGCGTCTGCCCACGAGCAGTACTTC. Translation gives CASTLDPASAHEQYF.

This chain joins TRBV19 and TRBJ1-2, with 9 positions matching TRBD1. The CDR3 runs to 14 residues. V dropped 7 bases and J dropped 2; count of bases not matched to a gene: 5. Germline CDR1 LNHDA, CDR2 SQIVND (reference sequence). The CDR3 DNA reads as TGTGCCAGTACACAGGGGGCGCAGAACTATGGCTACACCTTC. Protein sequence: CASTQGAQNYGYTF.

This clone was recorded once. The chain couples TRBV19 to TRBJ1-3; D is possibly TRBD1 (6 bases). This CDR3 comprises 15 residues. Germline-derived CDR1 and CDR2 are LNHDA and SQIVND (reference sequence). Trimming removed 6 bases from V and 4 bases from J, with 16 bases in between. This CDR3 is CASSRPGQSGNTIYF. Written as DNA, the CDR3 is TGTGCCAGTAGCCGACCCGGACAGAGCGGAAACACCATATATTTT.

The chain uses TRBV19 and TRBJ1-5; D not certain. Deletions cut 1 base from V and 0 bases from J, with 4 bases between. This CDR3 contains 14 residues. Germline V gene data show CDR1 as LNHDA and CDR2 as SQIVND (reference sequence). The DNA of the CDR3 is TGTGCCAGTAGTATAGCAGTTAGCAATCAGCCCCAGCATTTT. Translation: CASSIAVSNQPQHF.

The chain is built from TRBV6-4 and TRBJ1-1; a weak D match, TRBD1 (6 bases). Trimming took 2 bases from V and 4 from J, leaving 11 bases between them. Looked up from germline, CDR1 is MRHNA and CDR2 is SNTAGT. This CDR3 has 14 amino acids. The CDR3 DNA follows: TGTGCCAGCAGTGACACGGACAGCGGCACTGAAGCTTTCTTT. Encoded protein: CASSDTDSGTEAFF.

V and J are TRBV28 and TRBJ2-7; D unclear. V shed 8 bases and J shed 4 bases, with 15 bases lying between them. CDR1 and CDR2 (germline): MDHEN, SYDVKM. This CDR3 has 13 amino acids. The CDR3 coding sequence is TGTGCCAGCTCTGTAGCCCCCGAATACGAGCAGTACTTC. The encoded protein is CASSVAPEYEQYF.

This chain links TRBV7-8 with TRBJ2-7; TRBD2 agrees at 7 bases. V trimming: 1 base; J trimming: 0 bases; junction bases outside the gene matches: 6. Germline assignment: CDR1 SGHVS and CDR2 FQNEAQ. The CDR3 is 16 residues long. The CDR3 reads CASSLGAGRSSYEQYF. CDR3 nucleotide sequence: TGTGCCAGCAGCTTAGGAGCGGGACGGAGCTCCTACGAGCAGTACTTC.

The J gene is TRBJ1-5, the V gene TRBV12-3 or TRBV12-4, with a tentative D call TRBD1 (5 bases). The V and J ends lost 3 bases and 10 bases respectively, with 10 bases between them. This CDR3 spans 12 amino acids. CDR3 in DNA: TGTGCCAGCAGTTTGGACACCCTCCCCCAGCATTTT. Translated: CASSLDTLPQHF.

The J gene is TRBJ2-2, the V gene TRBV19; D unresolved. V lost 7 bases and J 3 bases, leaving 15 bases between the germline ends. The CDR3 consists of 15 residues. CDR1 and CDR2 (germline): LNHDA, SQIVND (reference sequence). Here the CDR3 reads CASKRRGRDTGELFF. The CDR3 coding sequence is TGTGCCAGTAAGAGAAGAGGTAGAGACACCGGGGAGCTGTTTTTT.

The rearrangement uses TRBV4-1 and TRBJ1-4; 9 bases line up with TRBD1. The germline V gene encodes CDR1 MGHRA and CDR2 YSYEKL. J gave up 0 bases and V 4 bases, and 15 bases lay outside the gene matches. This CDR3 is built from 20 residues. DNA for the CDR3: TGCGCCAGCAGCCCAAGGGAACCGGGACAGGGCTATGCAACTAATGAAAAACTGTTTTTT. Its protein product is CASSPREPGQGYATNEKLFF.

The chain recombines TRBV7-9 with TRBJ1-2, with D perhaps TRBD1 (6 bases). CDR1 SEHNR and CDR2 FQNEAQ come from the germline V gene (reference sequence). V was cut by 4 bases and J by 0 bases, with 12 bases left in between. This CDR3 region has 15 residues. The CDR3 DNA is TGTGCCAGCAGCTCCCACGACAGGTCTAACTATGGCTACACCTTC. Its translation: CASSSHDRSNYGYTF.

The V and J genes are TRBV5-6 and TRBJ2-2, with a possible D match to TRBD2 (6 bases). Germline V gene sequence: CDR1 SGHDT, CDR2 YYEEEE. V gave up 0 bases and J gave up 7 bases, with 10 bases separating them. The CDR3 has 14 amino acids. The CDR3 DNA is TGTGCCAGCAGCTTGGGAGGGAGGATCGGGGAGCTGTTTTTT. This codes for CASSLGGRIGELFF.

The chain uses TRBV6-1 and TRBJ1-5; D may be TRBD1 (6 bases). The germline V gene encodes CDR1 MNHNS and CDR2 SASEGT. The length of the CDR3 is 16 residues. Trimming stripped 2 bases from V and 3 bases from J, with 14 bases between. The CDR3 bases are TGTGCCAGCAGTGAACTGCTCAGGGGCAACAATCAGCCCCAGCATTTT. Its protein is CASSELLRGNNQPQHF.

This clone was observed a handful of times. This chain joins TRBV6-4 and TRBJ2-2; D might be TRBD1 (6 bases). Germline V gene lookup returns CDR1 MRHNA and CDR2 SNTAGT. CDR3 length equals 16 residues. Trimming cost V 5 bases and J 0 bases, with 13 bases left between them. CDR3: CASSLQGLSNTGELFF. The CDR3, as DNA: TGTGCCAGCAGTCTTCAGGGGCTCTCGAACACCGGGGAGCTGTTTTTT.

The genes are TRBV19 and TRBJ2-1, with D possibly matching TRBD2 (5 bases). Germline CDR1 and CDR2: LNHDA and SQIVND (reference sequence). The V gene lost 8 bases and the J gene lost 0 bases, with 11 bases spanning the gap. This CDR3 spans 14 amino acids. DNA of the CDR3: TGTGCCAGTTCCTCGGGGAACTCCTACAATGAGCAGTTCTTC. It translates to CASSSGNSYNEQFF. The whole variable domain, filled in from reference TRBV19 and TRBJ2-1, reads DGGITQSPKYLFRKEGQNVTLSCEQNLNHDAMYWYRQDPGQGLRLIYYSQIVNDFQKGDIAEGYSVSREKKESFPLTVTSAQKNPTAFYLCASSSGNSYNEQFFGPGTRLTVL.

This clone has just a few counts. The V call is TRBV7-2, the J call TRBJ2-7, with a possible D match to TRBD2 (5 bases). The CDR3 totals 15 residues. The V gene lost 9 bases and the J gene lost 1 base, with 19 bases spanning the gap. Germline loops: CDR1 SGHTA, CDR2 FQGNSA. The CDR3, as DNA: TGTGCCAGTTCGCATGGCGGGCAGCTATCCTACGAGCAGTACTTC. It is translated as CASSHGGQLSYEQYF.